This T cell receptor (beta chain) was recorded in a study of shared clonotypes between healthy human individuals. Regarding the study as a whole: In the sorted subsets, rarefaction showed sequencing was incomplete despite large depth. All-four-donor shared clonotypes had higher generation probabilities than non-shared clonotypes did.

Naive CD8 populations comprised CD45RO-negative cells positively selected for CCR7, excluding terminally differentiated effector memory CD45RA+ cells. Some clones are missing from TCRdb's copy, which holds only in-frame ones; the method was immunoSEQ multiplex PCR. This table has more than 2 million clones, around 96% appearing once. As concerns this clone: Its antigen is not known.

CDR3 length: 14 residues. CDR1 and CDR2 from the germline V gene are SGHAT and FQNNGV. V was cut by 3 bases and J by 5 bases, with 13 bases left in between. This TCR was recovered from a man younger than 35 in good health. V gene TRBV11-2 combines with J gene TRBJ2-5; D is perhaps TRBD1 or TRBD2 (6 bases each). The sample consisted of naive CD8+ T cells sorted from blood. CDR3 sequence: CASSLMGGGETQYF. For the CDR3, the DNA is TGTGCCAGCAGCTTGATGGGGGGCGGGGAGACCCAGTACTTC.